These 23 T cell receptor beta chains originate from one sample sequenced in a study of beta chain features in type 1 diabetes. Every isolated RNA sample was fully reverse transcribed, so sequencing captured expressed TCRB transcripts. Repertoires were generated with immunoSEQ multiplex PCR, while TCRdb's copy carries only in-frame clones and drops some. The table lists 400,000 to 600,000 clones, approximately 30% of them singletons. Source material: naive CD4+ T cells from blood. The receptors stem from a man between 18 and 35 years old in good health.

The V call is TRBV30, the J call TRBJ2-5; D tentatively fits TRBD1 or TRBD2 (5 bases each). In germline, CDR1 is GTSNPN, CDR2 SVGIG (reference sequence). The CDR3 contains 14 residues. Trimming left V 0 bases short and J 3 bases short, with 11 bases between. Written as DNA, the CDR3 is TGTGCCTGGAGTGTAGCCGGGACGGAAGAGACCCAGTACTTC. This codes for CAWSVAGTEETQYF.

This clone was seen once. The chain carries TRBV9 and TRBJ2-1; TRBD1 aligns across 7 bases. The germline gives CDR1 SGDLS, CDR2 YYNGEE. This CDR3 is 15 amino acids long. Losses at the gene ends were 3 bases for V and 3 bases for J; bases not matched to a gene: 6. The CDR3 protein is CASSADGDSYNEQFF. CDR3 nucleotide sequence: TGTGCCAGCAGCGCGGACGGGGACAGCTACAATGAGCAGTTCTTC.

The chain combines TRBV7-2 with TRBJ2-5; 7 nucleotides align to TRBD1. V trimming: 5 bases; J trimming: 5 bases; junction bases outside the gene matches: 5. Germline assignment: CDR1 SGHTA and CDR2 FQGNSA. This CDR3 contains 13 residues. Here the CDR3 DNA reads TGTGCCAGCAGCCAAGGGACAGTTGAGACCCAGTACTTC. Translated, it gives CASSQGTVETQYF.

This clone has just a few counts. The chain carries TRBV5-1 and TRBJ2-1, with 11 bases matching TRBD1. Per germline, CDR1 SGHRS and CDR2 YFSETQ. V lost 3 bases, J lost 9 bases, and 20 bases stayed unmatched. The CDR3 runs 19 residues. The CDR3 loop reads CASSSTPPAGTGGSGEQFF. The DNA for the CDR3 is TGCGCCAGCAGCTCGACCCCCCCCGCTGGGACAGGGGGATCTGGTGAGCAGTTCTTC. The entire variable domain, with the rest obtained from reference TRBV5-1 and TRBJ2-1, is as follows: KAGVTQTPRYLIKTRGQQVTLSCSPISGHRSVSWYQQTPGQGLQFLFEYFSETQRNKGNFPGRFSGRQFSNSRSEMNVSTLELGDSALYLCASSSTPPAGTGGSGEQFFGPGTRLTVL.

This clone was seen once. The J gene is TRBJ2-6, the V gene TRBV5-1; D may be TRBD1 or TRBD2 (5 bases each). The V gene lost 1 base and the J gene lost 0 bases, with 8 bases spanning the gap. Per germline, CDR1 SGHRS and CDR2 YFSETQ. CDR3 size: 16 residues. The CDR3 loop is CASSLLGTSGANVLTF. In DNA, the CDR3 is TGCGCCAGCAGCTTGTTAGGGACCTCTGGGGCCAACGTCCTGACTTTC.

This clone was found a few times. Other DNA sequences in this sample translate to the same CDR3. The CDR3 sequence is CASSVGLAPDTQYF. CDR3 DNA sequence: TGTGCCAGCAGCGTAGGATTAGCCCCAGATACGCAGTATTTT. This chain joins TRBV9 and TRBJ2-3; no firm D call. Germline CDR1 SGDLS, CDR2 YYNGEE. This CDR3 comprises 14 residues. Trimming removed 0 bases at V and 4 bases at J, with 9 bases between. Filled out from reference TRBV9 and TRBJ2-3, the complete variable domain reads DSGVTQTPKHLITATGQRVTLRCSPRSGDLSVYWYQQSLDQGLQFLIQYYNGEERAKGNILERFSAQQFPDLHSELNLSSLELGDSALYFCASSVGLAPDTQYFGPGTRLTVL.

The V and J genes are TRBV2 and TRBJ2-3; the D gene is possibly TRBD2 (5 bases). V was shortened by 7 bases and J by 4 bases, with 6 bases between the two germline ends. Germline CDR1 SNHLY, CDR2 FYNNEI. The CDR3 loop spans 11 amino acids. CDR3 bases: TGTGCCAGCACAGCGGCAGATACGCAGTATTTT. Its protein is CASTAADTQYF.

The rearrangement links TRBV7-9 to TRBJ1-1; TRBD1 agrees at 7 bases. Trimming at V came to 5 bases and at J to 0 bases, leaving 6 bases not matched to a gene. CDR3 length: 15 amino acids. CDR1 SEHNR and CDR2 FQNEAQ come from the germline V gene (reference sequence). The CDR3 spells CASSQDRMMNTEAFF. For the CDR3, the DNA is TGTGCCAGCAGCCAGGACAGGATGATGAACACTGAAGCTTTCTTT.

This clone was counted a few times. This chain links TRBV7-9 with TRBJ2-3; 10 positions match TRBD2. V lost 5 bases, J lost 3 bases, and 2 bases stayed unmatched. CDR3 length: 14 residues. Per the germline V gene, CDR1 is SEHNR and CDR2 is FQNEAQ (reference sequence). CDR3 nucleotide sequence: TGTGCCAGCAGCCAGGGACTAGCGACAGATACGCAGTATTTT. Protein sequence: CASSQGLATDTQYF.

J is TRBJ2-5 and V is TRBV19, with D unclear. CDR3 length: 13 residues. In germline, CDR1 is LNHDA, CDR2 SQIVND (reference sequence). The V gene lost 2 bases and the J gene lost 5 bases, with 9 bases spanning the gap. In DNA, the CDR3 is TGTGCCAGTAGTATATCCCGCCGGGAGACCCAGTACTTC. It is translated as CASSISRRETQYF.

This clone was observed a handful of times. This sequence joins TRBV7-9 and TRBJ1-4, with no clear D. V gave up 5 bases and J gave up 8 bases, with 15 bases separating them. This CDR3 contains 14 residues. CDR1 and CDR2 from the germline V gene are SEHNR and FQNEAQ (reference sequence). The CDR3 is CASSLPYFGEKLFF. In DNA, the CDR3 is TGTGCCAGCAGCCTGCCCTACTTCGGGGAAAAACTGTTTTTT. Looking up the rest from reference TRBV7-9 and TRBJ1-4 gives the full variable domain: DTGVSQNPRHKITKRGQNVTFRCDPISEHNRLYWYRQTLGQGPEFLTYFQNEAQLEKSRLLSDRFSAERPKGSFSTLEIQRTEQGDSAMYLCASSLPYFGEKLFFGSGTQLSVL.

CDR3 bases: TGTGCCAGCAGCGTAGATAAGACGGCGGCAGCTTTTAATGAAAAACTGTTTTTT. It specifies CASSVDKTAAAFNEKLFF. The genes are TRBV9 and TRBJ1-4; D remains ambiguous. This CDR3 is built from 18 residues. The germline gives CDR1 SGDLS, CDR2 YYNGEE. Trimming cost V 0 bases and J 4 bases, with 19 bases left between them.

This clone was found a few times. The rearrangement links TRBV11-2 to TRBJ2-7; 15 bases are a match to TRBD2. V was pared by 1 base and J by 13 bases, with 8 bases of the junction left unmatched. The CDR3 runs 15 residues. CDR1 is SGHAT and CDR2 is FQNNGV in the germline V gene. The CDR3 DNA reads TGTGCCAGCAGCTTAGCCGGACTAGCGGGAGGGAGTCTATACTTC. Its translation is CASSLAGLAGGSLYF.

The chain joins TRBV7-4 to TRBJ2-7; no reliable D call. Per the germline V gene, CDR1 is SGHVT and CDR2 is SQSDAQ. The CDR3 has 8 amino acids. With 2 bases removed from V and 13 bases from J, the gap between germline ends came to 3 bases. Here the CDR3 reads CASSLPYF. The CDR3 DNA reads TGTGCCAGCAGCTTACCCTACTTC. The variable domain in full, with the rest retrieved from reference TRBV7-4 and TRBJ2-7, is GAGVSQSPRYKVAKRGRDVALRCDSISGHVTLYWYRQTLGQGSEVLTYSQSDAQRDKSGRPSGRFSAERPERSVSTLKIQRTEQGDSAVYLCASSLPYFGPGTRLTVT.

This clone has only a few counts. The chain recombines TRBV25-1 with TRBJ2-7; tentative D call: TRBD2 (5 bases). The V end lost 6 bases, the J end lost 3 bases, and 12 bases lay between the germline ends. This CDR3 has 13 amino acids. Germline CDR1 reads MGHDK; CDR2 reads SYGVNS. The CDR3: CASSVPGNYEQYF. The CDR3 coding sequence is TGTGCCAGCAGCGTGCCGGGAAACTACGAGCAGTACTTC.

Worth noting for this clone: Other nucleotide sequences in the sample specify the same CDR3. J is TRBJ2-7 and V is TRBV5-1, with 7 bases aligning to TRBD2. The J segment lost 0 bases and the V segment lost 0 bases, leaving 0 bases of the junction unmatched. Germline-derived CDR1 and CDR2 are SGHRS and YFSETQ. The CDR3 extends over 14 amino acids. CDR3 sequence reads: CASSLGGSSYEQYF. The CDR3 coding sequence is TGCGCCAGCAGCTTGGGCGGGAGCTCCTACGAGCAGTACTTC. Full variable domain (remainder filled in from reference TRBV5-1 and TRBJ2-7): KAGVTQTPRYLIKTRGQQVTLSCSPISGHRSVSWYQQTPGQGLQFLFEYFSETQRNKGNFPGRFSGRQFSNSRSEMNVSTLELGDSALYLCASSLGGSSYEQYFGPGTRLTVT.

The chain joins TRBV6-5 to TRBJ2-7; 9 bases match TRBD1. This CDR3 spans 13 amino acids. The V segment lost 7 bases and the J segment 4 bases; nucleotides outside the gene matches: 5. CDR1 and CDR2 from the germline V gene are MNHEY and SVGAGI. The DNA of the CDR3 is TGTGCCAGCACCCAGGACAGGGGTTACGAGCAGTACTTC. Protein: CASTQDRGYEQYF.

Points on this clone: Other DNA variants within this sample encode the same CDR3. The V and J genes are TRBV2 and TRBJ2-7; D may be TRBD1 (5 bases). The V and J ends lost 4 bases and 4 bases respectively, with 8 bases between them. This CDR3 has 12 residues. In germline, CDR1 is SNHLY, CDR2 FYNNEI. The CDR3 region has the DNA TGTGCCAGCAGTGGAGACAGTTACGAGCAGTACTTC. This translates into CASSGDSYEQYF.

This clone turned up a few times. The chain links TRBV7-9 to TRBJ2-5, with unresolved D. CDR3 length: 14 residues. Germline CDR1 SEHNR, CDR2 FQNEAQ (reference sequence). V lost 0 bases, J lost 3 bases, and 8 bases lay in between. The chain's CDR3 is CASSLAYTEETQYF. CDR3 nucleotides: TGTGCCAGCAGCTTAGCCTACACCGAAGAGACCCAGTACTTC. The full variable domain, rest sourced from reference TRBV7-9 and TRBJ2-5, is DTGVSQNPRHKITKRGQNVTFRCDPISEHNRLYWYRQTLGQGPEFLTYFQNEAQLEKSRLLSDRFSAERPKGSFSTLEIQRTEQGDSAMYLCASSLAYTEETQYFGPGTRLLVL.

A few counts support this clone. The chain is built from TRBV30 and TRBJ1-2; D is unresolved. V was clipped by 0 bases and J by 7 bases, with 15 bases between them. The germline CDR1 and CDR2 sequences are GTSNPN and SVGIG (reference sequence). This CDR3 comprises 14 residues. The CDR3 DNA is TGTGCCTGGAGTGTACTTCAGTCCCTCGCTGGCTACACCTTC. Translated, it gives CAWSVLQSLAGYTF. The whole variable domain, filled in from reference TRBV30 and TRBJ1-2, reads SQTIHQWPATLVQPVGSPLSLECTVEGTSNPNLYWYRQAAGRGLQLLFYSVGIGQISSEVPQNLSASRPQDRQFILSSKKLLLSDSGFYLCAWSVLQSLAGYTFGSGTRLTVV.

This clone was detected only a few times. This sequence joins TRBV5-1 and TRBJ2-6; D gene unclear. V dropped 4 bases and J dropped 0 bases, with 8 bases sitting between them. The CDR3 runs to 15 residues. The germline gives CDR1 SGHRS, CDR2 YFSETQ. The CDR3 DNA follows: TGCGCCAGCAGCCCCCGGAACTCTGGGGCCAACGTCCTGACTTTC. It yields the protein CASSPRNSGANVLTF.

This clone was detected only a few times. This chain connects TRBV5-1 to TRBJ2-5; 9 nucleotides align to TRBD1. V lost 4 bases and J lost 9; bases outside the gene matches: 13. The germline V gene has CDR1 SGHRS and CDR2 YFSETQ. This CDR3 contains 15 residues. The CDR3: CASSLTGTGPQPQYF. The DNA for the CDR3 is TGCGCCAGCAGCCTGACCGGGACAGGGCCCCAACCCCAGTACTTC.

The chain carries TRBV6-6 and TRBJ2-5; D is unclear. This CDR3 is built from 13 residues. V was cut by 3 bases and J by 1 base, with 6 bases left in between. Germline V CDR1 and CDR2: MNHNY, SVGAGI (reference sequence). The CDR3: CASSYWGQETQYF. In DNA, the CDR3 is TGTGCCAGCAGTTATTGGGGCCAAGAGACCCAGTACTTC.